This TCR beta chain is drawn from a study of CD8 T cells in ankylosing spondylitis. Points from the study as a whole: Clones linked to disease, bearing a CD8+ phenotype, were relatively rare in peripheral blood. Seven to nine highly homologous variants formed a TCR beta motif that appeared characteristic of ankylosing spondylitis blood. Reported data indicate significant enrichment of disease-linked clones within matched ankylosing spondylitis synovial fluid.

This clonotype came up many times. Its antigen is unknown. The authors made TCR beta libraries by quantitative 5'-RACE with molecular barcodes. TCRdb reanalysed the 5' RACE reads using MiXCR and keeps one entry per CDR3 protein. The sample contains around 130,000 distinct CDR3 sequences, 7% of which appear only once. Germline CDR1 is DFQATT and CDR2 is SNEGSKA (reference sequence). CDR3 length equals 16 residues. V lost 6 bases and J lost 0; bases outside the gene matches: 10. V and J are TRBV20-1 and TRBJ2-3; 9 bases map to TRBD2. The receptor's source is a male donor with ankylosing spondylitis or in good health (not recorded which). The sample was blood, either unsorted or a sorted T cell fraction (not recorded which). The CDR3 coding sequence is TGCAGTGCAAACCAGCTAGCGGGACCGAGCACAGATACGCAGTATTTT. The encoded protein is CSANQLAGPSTDTQYF.